This TCR beta chain originates from a study of spatial heterogeneity in lung cancer (dated by TCRdb to between 2018 and 2021). For context, the study as a whole: More beta-chain than alpha-chain transcripts were consistently detected, likely reflecting higher beta-chain transcript abundance. In tumor regions, TCR transcript counts showed a strong correlation with a T cell transcriptional module score from matched bulk RNA-seq. In the raw uncorrected reads, each unique combination of TCR and UMI appeared on average more than ten times. In non-small cell lung cancer, the study quantitatively compared TCR alpha and beta repertoires across several tumor regions, matched nontumor lung, and blood. TCR repertoire features were related to nonsynonymous mutation counts determined by whole-exome sequencing of tumor tissue. Both alpha and beta chains were TCR-sequenced in around 220 tumor regions, under 85 matched nontumor lung samples and around 54 PBMC samples obtained at surgery.

The time point label for this specimen denotes: sample taken at primary tumor resection. Donors were some 78 patients with early-stage, untreated non-small cell lung cancer from the lung TRACERx cohort. TCR sequencing used whole RNA extracted from tumor and nontumor lung tissue, or from cryopreserved PBMC samples, without cell sorting. Only patients for whom sufficient RNA was available from at least two tumor regions were selected for TCR sequencing. Before being selected, tumor and adjacent nontumor lung specimens were reviewed by a lung pathologist. Libraries were built with 5' RACE. TCRdb lists the instrument as NextSeq 500. To allow correction of PCR and sequencing errors, the TCR library protocol tagged every TCR cDNA molecule with a unique molecular identifier. The authors processed their data as follows. Decombinator tools were used for TCR identification, UMI-based error correction and CDR3 extraction. TCRs above a frequency of 2 per 1,000, corresponding to the top 1% of the tumor frequency distribution, were defined as expanded. Expanded tumor TCRs statistically deemed absent (corrected P<0.05) from at least one tumor region were classed as regional, and all other expanded tumor TCRs were classed as ubiquitous. Rényi diversity was computed with the R vegan package after subsampling each repertoire 100 times to 5,000 TCRs. CDR3 similarity networks were constructed using string-kernel similarity of amino acid triplets, with links drawn between CDR3s whose pairwise similarity was above 0.82. Using fastp at Q25 and MiXCR, TCRdb reprocessed the public reads and kept productive beta chains. Duplicate CDR3 protein sequences are folded into a single record with the most common DNA and genes. TCRdb's processing, not the authors', yielded these V and J calls. In all, the sample holds around 12,000 distinct CDR3 sequences, and around 5% of those were seen once. The ten largest clones take up 35% to 40% of the sample.

This clonotype showed up many times. No cognate antigen has been identified for it. Per-base qualities were not stored, and no clone one base away is much larger. The CDR3, cysteine through phenylalanine, is 14 amino acids long. Just CDR3 DNA is preserved here, 42 bases in frame from base 1. CDR1 and CDR2, per the germline V gene, are MDHEN and SYDVKM. Germline trimming: 6 bases from V, 8 bases from J; junction bases outside gene matches: 9. Broad study findings and their caveats: A correlation was observed between the number of expanded intratumoral alpha and beta TCRs and the tumor nonsynonymous mutation count. TCR-seq coverage of tumor T cells was estimated at only about 7% for alpha chains and 13% for beta chains. Counts of ubiquitous and regional expanded TCRs correlated with counts of ubiquitous and regional nonsynonymous mutations, respectively. Additional single-cell paired TCR alpha and beta sequencing was considered necessary to confirm, at a functional level, the hypothesis that regional TCRs recognize regional mutations.

The sequence was collected from a male donor with early-stage non-small cell lung cancer. The rearranged chain carries TRBV28 and TRBJ1-5, with 8 middle bases fitting TRBD1. This material consisted of lung tumor tissue, taken at surgery. The nucleotide sequence is given as TGTGCCAGCAGCCCTAGACAGGGGTGGGAGCCCCAGCATTTT. Its protein product is CASSPRQGWEPQHF. The entire variable domain, with the stretches around the CDR3 drawn from the reference TRBV28 and TRBJ1-5 proteins, is DVKVTQSSRYLVKRTGEKVFLECVQDMDHENMFWYRQDPGLGLRLIYFSYDVKMKEKGDIPEGYSVSREKKERFSLILESASTNQTSMYLCASSPRQGWEPQHFGDGTRLSIL.